This T cell receptor beta chain is from a study of shared clonotypes between healthy human individuals (dated by TCRdb to the early 2020s). As for the study more broadly: Two women and three men aged 18 to 49 years were included in the cohort. For each donor, CD4 naive and CD4 memory were each given three plates, CD8 naive was given two plates, and CD8 memory was given one plate. The study deeply sequenced blood TCR repertoires of about 5 healthy adults to estimate repertoire size and the extent of clonotype sharing between individuals. To increase sequencing depth and limit assay-specific biases, TCR repertoire library preparation and sequencing were carried out by different laboratories using diverse techniques. Leukapheresis yielded between about 0.85 and 9 billion PBMCs per donor.

CD8 naive samples consisted of CD45RO-negative cells that were positively selected for CCR7, yielding a CD45RA+CCR7+ population without TemRA cells. Donors were healthy HIV-negative adults with no recently reported acute infections or vaccinations. Every donor was a Caucasian adult living in Nashville, Tennessee, USA. Blood was collected by leukapheresis, and PBMCs were isolated by Ficoll-Histopaque density gradient centrifugation and then cryopreserved in liquid nitrogen vapor phase. Purity and quantity of every magnetically sorted T cell population were checked by analytical flow cytometry. Genomic DNA was isolated from each sorted fraction and quantified by UV absorbance on a Nanodrop 2000c. About this clone itself: Its antigen target is currently unknown. Base qualities were left out, and no much larger clone turns up one base away.

Study-wide findings and limitations: Sampling was limited to blood, and TCR repertoires in tissue likely differ from TCR repertoires in blood. The small number of donors limited the genetic and exposure-history diversity represented. Naive subsets generally had larger estimated clonotype richness than memory subsets. Rarefaction of sorted-subset datasets indicated incomplete sequencing despite the large sequencing depth. Pairwise subsampling led to the expectation that sequencing depth would affect the degree of clonotype sharing among donors. Across four donors, around 5% of naive CD4, approximately 3.5% of naive CD8, about 2.3% of memory CD4, and about 0.4% of memory CD8 clonotypes were shared. Higher generation probabilities were observed for clonotypes shared by all four sorted-subset donors than for non-shared clonotypes.

V lost 6 bases and J lost 3 bases; the stretch between them is 9 bases long. The germline V gene (reference sequence) provides CDR1 LNHDA and CDR2 SQIVND. There are 13 amino acids in the CDR3, from cysteine to phenylalanine inclusive. Here the CDR3 DNA is all that survives: 39 bases in frame from base 1. TCR CDR3 regions were amplified from genomic DNA by multiplex PCR using the deep immunoSEQ assay. Genomic DNA extracted from each cell subset was distributed evenly over all wells of several immunoSEQ 96-well plates, and each plate served as one replicate. Each replicate PCR for sorted subsets received roughly 0.2 ug genomic DNA, equal to roughly 30,000 T cell genomes. Purified libraries were measured with a Qubit 3.0 fluorometer, size-checked on a Bioanalyzer 2100, and measured again with the KAPA Library Quantification kit. A separate single-read 150-cycle Illumina NextSeq 550 flow cell was used to sequence each immunoSEQ 96-well plate. Under the source paper's analysis protocol: Because only junctional sequences without quality scores were contained in the immunoSEQ output, filtering matching that applied to full-length reads could not be performed. Sequences were annotated with PyIR, a Python wrapper for IgBLAST v1.9, and V/J genes and CDR3 were assigned using IMGT germline references. Reads were filtered out if the reads had weak V/J assignments (E-value above 1e-6), no CDR3, stop codons, out-of-frame junctions, or ambiguous translated residues. V3J clonotypes were defined as sequences sharing the same inferred V gene, J gene, and CDR3 amino acid sequence. Percentage overlap between repertoires was computed as shared unique clonotypes divided by the size of the smaller repertoire. Richness of each repertoire was evaluated using RTK rarefaction, the Chao1 estimator, and Recon v2.1 estimates of unobserved clonotypes. OLGA was used to compute generation probabilities for all TCRbeta clonotypes that the gDNA method yielded from a handful of donors. TCRdb limited this immuneACCESS table to in-frame rearrangements with V and J called. A share of clones is missing; checked studies link under half to unresolved V genes, and the rest is unexplained. The V and J calls and clone size come from that table; D and trimming were worked out from the DNA. The sample profile shows roughly 2.1 million clones; approximately 94% of them were found once. The ten most abundant clones make up 1.7% of the sample.

Sequences were obtained from naive CD8+ T cells from PBMCs. The cell subset or site label corresponds to: CD45RA+CCR7+. The chain was built from TRBV19 and TRBJ2-1; the D gene cannot be named for sure. The clonotype comes from a man aged 18 to 29 in good health. Some clones in this sample may be carry-over from other donors' samples. CDR3 loop: CASSVSFYNEQFF. At the DNA level, the sequence is TGTGCCAGTAGCGTTAGCTTCTACAATGAGCAGTTCTTC. The reference TRBV19 and TRBJ2-1 proteins fill in what lies around the CDR3, so the full variable domain reads DGGITQSPKYLFRKEGQNVTLSCEQNLNHDAMYWYRQDPGQGLRLIYYSQIVNDFQKGDIAEGYSVSREKKESFPLTVTSAQKNPTAFYLCASSVSFYNEQFFGPGTRLTVL.